The entry below describes one TCR beta chain. In the original processing: Estimated nucleated cell counts came from reference gene primer amplification. Sequencing was performed with immunoSEQ multiplex PCR; in TCRdb, only in-frame clones are kept and a portion is missing. V and J calls and clone size follow that table, whereas D and trimming were derived from the DNA. The sample holds about 97,000 clones; over 70% are singletons and the top ten take 4.4%. The data were obtained in a study of blood T cell repertoires in COVID-19. On the study more broadly: Sites in the United States, Italy and Spain provided acute and convalescent COVID-19 samples. PBMCs, B-cell-depleted T cells, or T cells provided the cDNA or gDNA that made up the material.

V lost 4 bases, J lost 7 bases, and 13 bases stayed unmatched. The CDR3 has 16 amino acids. Germline V lookup: CDR1 SEHNR, CDR2 FQNEAQ (reference sequence). The chain recombines TRBV7-9 with TRBJ2-1; TRBD1 aligns across 7 bases. The sequenced sample was peripheral blood. The source of this sequence is a man between 60 and 70 years old with acute or convalescent COVID-19. CDR3 sequence: CASSSQLDRVVNEQFF. The CDR3 DNA reads as TGTGCCAGCAGCTCCCAACTCGACAGGGTCGTAAATGAGCAGTTCTTC.